The 28 T cell receptor beta chains in this list originate from one sample, sequenced in a study of blood T cell repertoires in COVID-19. Using immunoSEQ multiplex PCR, the repertoire was profiled, and TCRdb retains in-frame clones only, with some absent. The sample has about 110,000 clones, about 85% seen once. Input material: peripheral blood. The receptors derive from a human donor in a cohort sampled during active COVID-19.

The chain employs TRBV11-2 and TRBJ1-1, with D uncertain. The germline V gene has CDR1 SGHAT and CDR2 FQNNGV. This CDR3 spans 13 amino acids. V was cut by 3 bases and J by 5 bases, with 10 bases left in between. This CDR3 reads CASSFFTGTEAFF. DNA of the CDR3: TGTGCCAGCAGCTTCTTTACGGGGACTGAAGCTTTCTTT. The variable domain in full, completed from reference TRBV11-2 and TRBJ1-1, reads EAGVAQSPRYKIIEKRQSVAFWCNPISGHATLYWYQQILGQGPKLLIQFQNNGVVDDSQLPKDRFSAERLKGVDSTLKIQPAKLEDSAVYLCASSFFTGTEAFFGQGTRLTVV.

V usage is TRBV24-1 and J usage is TRBJ1-1; tentative D call: TRBD1 (5 bases). Germline-derived CDR1 and CDR2 are KGHDR and SFDVKD. This CDR3 has 11 residues. Trimming removed 6 bases from V and 9 bases from J, with 10 bases in between. The DNA for the CDR3 is TGTGCCACCAGTCCGACAGAGAAAGCTTTCTTT. Amino acid sequence: CATSPTEKAFF.

This clone was picked up a small number of times. V gene TRBV3-1 (or the pseudogene TRBV3-2) combines with J gene TRBJ1-1; perhaps TRBD1 as D (6 bases). Deletions cut 3 bases from V and 4 bases from J, with 12 bases between. The CDR3 length is 14 residues. Per germline, CDR1 LGHDT and CDR2 YNNKEL (reference sequence). The CDR3 loop reads CASSHHTGSTEAFF. The CDR3 DNA reads TGTGCCAGCAGCCATCATACAGGGAGCACTGAAGCTTTCTTT.

V and J are TRBV6-6 and TRBJ2-1, with TRBD2 matching 10 bases. Per germline, CDR1 MNHNY and CDR2 SVGAGI (reference sequence). CDR3 length: 18 amino acids. With V trimmed by 5 bases and J by 5 bases, 15 bases remained unmatched. The DNA for the CDR3 is TGTGCCAGCAGTCCCACCTTAAGAGGGACTAGCGCGCACAATGAGCAGTTCTTC. Translating it yields CASSPTLRGTSAHNEQFF.

This chain connects TRBV12-3 or TRBV12-4 to TRBJ2-7; tentative D call: TRBD1 (5 bases). The CDR3 spans 13 residues. V lost 8 bases to trimming and J lost 2 bases, with 13 bases between them. CDR3 sequence reads: CASGRDRAYEQYF. CDR3 bases: TGTGCCAGCGGTAGAGACAGAGCCTACGAGCAGTACTTC.

The V call is TRBV6-6, the J call TRBJ1-1; D gene unclear. V lost 0 bases and J lost 6, with 14 bases in between. Germline lookup yields CDR1 MNHNY and CDR2 SVGAGI (reference sequence). This CDR3 comprises 15 residues. The chain's CDR3 is CASSYSSRFSAEAFF. CDR3 nucleotides: TGTGCCAGCAGTTACTCGAGCAGGTTTAGCGCTGAAGCTTTCTTT.

The chain is built from TRBV7-2 and TRBJ1-5, with D possibly being TRBD1 (6 bases). The length of the CDR3 is 15 residues. Trimming stripped 4 bases from V and 7 bases from J, with 17 bases between. Germline assignment: CDR1 SGHTA and CDR2 FQGNSA. CDR3 nucleotide sequence: TGTGCCAGCAGCTCAGCCCCGGGGGGCGAACAGCCCCAGCATTTT. Its protein product is CASSSAPGGEQPQHF.

The rearrangement links TRBV2 to TRBJ1-2, with a possible D match to TRBD1 (6 bases). Germline values: CDR1 SNHLY, CDR2 FYNNEI. The V end lost 6 bases, the J end lost 4 bases, and 15 bases lay between the germline ends. This CDR3 spans 14 amino acids. The CDR3 DNA sequence: TGTGCCAGCAGACAGGGTTTTAGTGGCTATGGCTACACCTTC. Translating it yields CASRQGFSGYGYTF.

The DNA for the CDR3 is TGTGCCAGCAGGCAAGCGGGGTCTGGCGGGGAGCTGTTTTTT. Its protein product is CASRQAGSGGELFF. This chain joins TRBV6-5 and TRBJ2-2; 7 bases align to TRBD2. Germline CDR1 reads MNHEY; CDR2 reads SVGAGI. This CDR3 is built from 14 residues. The trim removed 6 bases at V and 7 bases at J, leaving 8 bases unmatched.

The chain employs TRBV7-9 and TRBJ2-3; 12 bases agree with TRBD2. CDR3 size: 18 residues. The germline V gene has CDR1 SEHNR and CDR2 FQNEAQ (reference sequence). Germline trimming cut 3 bases from V and 4 bases from J; bases unmatched to any gene: 11. The CDR3 DNA reads as TGTGCCAGCAGCTTGGGTAGGGGTCTAGCGGGAGGGTCAGATACGCAGTATTTT. It codes for CASSLGRGLAGGSDTQYF.

This clone has only one observation. The chain is built from TRBV19 and TRBJ1-1, with 9 nucleotides matching TRBD1. CDR3 length: 15 amino acids. Looked up from germline, CDR1 is LNHDA and CDR2 is SQIVND (reference sequence). The V gene end was trimmed by 2 bases and the J gene end by 5 bases; junction bases not matched to a gene: 6. The CDR3 coding sequence is TGTGCCAGTAGTATACCGGGACAGGGTACGACTGAAGCTTTCTTT. Encoded protein: CASSIPGQGTTEAFF.

V usage is TRBV2 and J usage is TRBJ2-3, with a tentative D call TRBD2 (5 bases). The CDR3 is 16 residues long. Deletions cut 3 bases from V and 2 bases from J, with 15 bases between. The germline gives CDR1 SNHLY, CDR2 FYNNEI. This CDR3 is CASSEDGIQNTDTQYF. CDR3 bases: TGTGCCAGCAGTGAGGACGGGATCCAGAACACAGATACGCAGTATTTT. The complete variable domain, with remaining parts taken from reference TRBV2 and TRBJ2-3, reads EPEVTQTPSHQVTQMGQEVILRCVPISNHLYFYWYRQILGQKVEFLVSFYNNEISEKSEIFDDQFSVERPDGSNFTLKIRSTKLEDSAMYFCASSEDGIQNTDTQYFGPGTRLTVL.

The rearrangement uses TRBV5-1 and TRBJ1-1; TRBD1 might be the D (5 bases). Trimming stripped 4 bases from V and 0 bases from J, with 10 bases between. The CDR3 covers 14 residues. The germline V gene has CDR1 SGHRS and CDR2 YFSETQ. For the CDR3, the DNA is TGCGCCAGCAGCAGACAGAATATGAACACTGAAGCTTTCTTT. It codes for CASSRQNMNTEAFF.

The V and J genes are TRBV6-5 and TRBJ2-5, with 7 bases that match TRBD1. The CDR3 has 14 residues. CDR1 and CDR2 (germline): MNHEY, SVGAGI. V was clipped by 6 bases and J by 4 bases; unmatched bases: 8. CDR3 sequence (DNA): TGTGCCAGCAGCCTCACAGGGGTTTTAGAGACCCAGTACTTC. This translates into CASSLTGVLETQYF.

J is TRBJ1-5 and V is TRBV10-3, with 8 nucleotides matching TRBD1. There are 16 residues in the CDR3. The J segment lost 6 bases and the V segment lost 6 bases, leaving 13 bases of the junction unmatched. CDR1 is ENHRY and CDR2 is SYGVKD in the germline V gene. This CDR3 reads CAIRGGTGIGGQPQHF. DNA of the CDR3: TGTGCCATCAGGGGAGGGACAGGCATAGGGGGTCAGCCCCAGCATTTT.

Comments on this clone: Sequence at one end of the junction differs from germline and may be a read error. The V gene is TRBV2, the J gene TRBJ1-5; 8 bases line up with TRBD1. The CDR3 loop spans 15 amino acids. Germline-derived CDR1 and CDR2 are SNHLY and FYNNEI. The CDR3 bases are TGTGCCAGCACTGAACAGGGGGTAGTTAATCAGCCCCAGCATTTT. This codes for CASTEQGVVNQPQHF.

This clone was found a few times. This rearrangement joins TRBV4-1 to TRBJ1-2, with TRBD1 identical over 7 bases. The germline gives CDR1 MGHRA, CDR2 YSYEKL. With V trimmed by 3 bases and J by 2 bases, 9 bases remained unmatched. CDR3 size: 16 residues. Here the CDR3 DNA reads TGCGCCAGCAGCCAGCACGAGGGACAGTCGAACTATGGCTACACCTTC. Translation gives CASSQHEGQSNYGYTF.

The chain recombines TRBV5-1 with TRBJ1-1, with TRBD1 as a possible D gene (6 bases). The CDR3 totals 15 residues. Trimming left V 3 bases short and J 3 bases short, with 15 bases between. Germline values: CDR1 SGHRS, CDR2 YFSETQ. DNA for the CDR3: TGCGCCAGCAGCTACGGACAGCAGCTGGACACTGAAGCTTTCTTT. Protein sequence: CASSYGQQLDTEAFF.

The genes are TRBV10-3 and TRBJ2-2, with TRBD1 matching 8 bases. The germline V gene has CDR1 ENHRY and CDR2 SYGVKD. CDR3 length: 14 residues. With V trimmed by 3 bases and J by 6 bases, 3 bases remained unmatched. CDR3 in amino acids: CAISDTGGAGELFF. CDR3 DNA: TGTGCCATCAGTGACACAGGGGGAGCCGGGGAGCTGTTTTTT.

This clone has only a few counts. V is TRBV30 and J is TRBJ1-1; D unresolved. The germline gives CDR1 GTSNPN, CDR2 SVGIG (reference sequence). CDR3 size: 11 residues. V was shortened by 1 base and J by 7 bases, with 7 bases between the two germline ends. CDR3 residues: CAWSARIEAFF. The CDR3 nucleotides are TGTGCCTGGAGTGCCAGAATTGAAGCTTTCTTT. Based on the CDR3 plus reference TRBV30 and TRBJ1-1, the full variable domain is SQTIHQWPATLVQPVGSPLSLECTVEGTSNPNLYWYRQAAGRGLQLLFYSVGIGQISSEVPQNLSASRPQDRQFILSSKKLLLSDSGFYLCAWSARIEAFFGQGTRLTVV.

The table lists this clone with a few counts. V and J are TRBV21-1 and TRBJ2-3; TRBD2 is the table's D call and was not checked against the DNA. TRBV21-1 counts as a pseudogene. The CDR3 spans 15 residues. The CDR3 coding sequence is TGTGCCAGCAGCAAAACAGCGGGACGCACAGATACGCAGTATTTT. Encoded protein: CASSKTAGRTDTQYF.

V is TRBV6-5 and J is TRBJ1-4; 8 nucleotides agree with TRBD1. Germline CDR1 reads MNHEY; CDR2 reads SVGAGI. CDR3 length: 14 residues. J was trimmed by 8 bases and V by 6 bases; bases with no gene match: 8. This chain's CDR3 is CASSYRGLGEKLFF. CDR3 in DNA: TGTGCCAGCAGCTACAGGGGGTTAGGGGAAAAACTGTTTTTT.

The J gene is TRBJ2-5, the V gene TRBV6-6, with D tentatively TRBD2 (6 bases). The CDR3 spans 14 residues. V lost 4 bases and J 5 bases, leaving 14 bases between the germline ends. Germline assignment: CDR1 MNHNY and CDR2 SVGAGI (reference sequence). The CDR3 sequence is CASSFSGAGETQYF. The CDR3 region has the DNA TGTGCCAGCAGTTTCTCCGGGGCGGGGGAGACCCAGTACTTC.

This clone showed up just once. The genes are TRBV28 and TRBJ2-1, with 9 nucleotides matching TRBD2. V lost 5 bases and J lost 2; bases outside the gene matches: 22. Germline CDR1 is MDHEN and CDR2 is SYDVKM. The CDR3 spans 21 residues. The CDR3 bases are TGTGCCAGCAGTACCCGGATTCCTAGCGGGACCCCCAAGATCCCCTACAATGAGCAGTTCTTC. Protein sequence: CASSTRIPSGTPKIPYNEQFF.

The rearrangement joins TRBV6-5 to TRBJ1-2, with 11 bases lining up with TRBD1. V was clipped by 0 bases and J by 4 bases; unmatched bases: 4. Per the germline V gene, CDR1 is MNHEY and CDR2 is SVGAGI. CDR3 length: 16 residues. CDR3 amino acids: CASSYSRTGGFYGYTF. For the CDR3, the DNA is TGTGCCAGCAGTTACTCGCGGACAGGGGGCTTCTATGGCTACACCTTC.

This clone has only one observation. This chain joins TRBV5-1 and TRBJ2-7; 8 nucleotides align to TRBD1. Per germline, CDR1 SGHRS and CDR2 YFSETQ. The CDR3 sequence is 15 residues long. V lost 2 bases and J lost 2; bases outside the gene matches: 6. The CDR3 here is CASSFVSGGTYEQYF. The CDR3 DNA reads TGCGCCAGCAGCTTTGTTTCAGGGGGCACCTACGAGCAGTACTTC. The whole variable domain, filled in from reference TRBV5-1 and TRBJ2-7, reads KAGVTQTPRYLIKTRGQQVTLSCSPISGHRSVSWYQQTPGQGLQFLFEYFSETQRNKGNFPGRFSGRQFSNSRSEMNVSTLELGDSALYLCASSFVSGGTYEQYFGPGTRLTVT.

The chain carries TRBV24-1 and TRBJ2-3; no clear D. The germline V gene has CDR1 KGHDR and CDR2 SFDVKD. V shed 6 bases and J shed 6 bases, with 6 bases lying between them. The CDR3 has 11 amino acids. This chain's CDR3 is CATSLKDTQYF. CDR3 DNA sequence: TGTGCCACCAGTCTAAAGGATACGCAGTATTTT.

The CDR3 is CATSPRGSLDYEQYF. In nucleotides, the CDR3 is TGTGCCACCAGCCCAAGAGGGTCCCTAGACTACGAGCAGTACTTC. This sequence joins TRBV15 and TRBJ2-7; possibly TRBD2 for D (5 bases). Per germline, CDR1 LNHNV and CDR2 YYDKDF (reference sequence). CDR3 length: 15 amino acids. Trimming shortened V by 5 bases and J by 3 bases, and 17 bases separated the two germline ends.